These 14 T cell receptor beta chains originate from one sample sequenced in a study of blood T cell repertoires in COVID-19 (dated by TCRdb to the early 2020s). Libraries were constructed by the immunoSEQ multiplex PCR assay. Here the immuneACCESS table is served through TCRdb, limited to in-frame sequences with V and J called. Missing clones are a known gap in these copies; in checked studies unresolved V genes cover under half, and the rest lacks a known reason. The table for this sample lists under 250,000 clones; around 86% of them were counted only once. Over 4% of the sample comes from the top ten. The sequencing input was peripheral blood. These receptors were collected from a woman in her seventies with COVID-19, enrolled during active disease.

CDR3 loop: CASSFGQPGYTF. CDR3 nucleotide sequence: TGTGCCAGCAGCTTTGGACAGCCTGGCTACACCTTC. This chain connects TRBV7-2 to TRBJ1-2; D possibly corresponds to TRBD1 (6 bases). This CDR3 has 12 amino acids. Germline V gene sequence: CDR1 SGHTA, CDR2 FQGNSA. V shed 3 bases and J shed 7 bases, with 9 bases lying between them.

This rearrangement joins TRBV6-6 to TRBJ1-6; possibly TRBD1 for D (6 bases). Germline lookup yields CDR1 MNHNY and CDR2 SVGAGI (reference sequence). Trimming took 5 bases from V and 10 from J, leaving 18 bases between them. CDR3 length: 15 amino acids. CDR3: CASSRQVGGNSPLHF. Written as DNA, the CDR3 is TGTGCCAGCAGTAGACAGGTGGGGGGGAACTCACCCCTCCACTTT.

This chain joins TRBV24-1 and TRBJ2-2; tentative D call: TRBD1 (6 bases). The CDR3 totals 16 residues. Trimming shortened V by 3 bases and J by 3 bases, and 13 bases separated the two germline ends. Germline CDR1 is KGHDR and CDR2 is SFDVKD. CDR3 in amino acids: CATSDTGSGDTGELFF. In nucleotides, the CDR3 is TGTGCCACCAGTGATACAGGGTCTGGGGACACCGGGGAGCTGTTTTTT.

A note on this clone: The identical CDR3 is also encoded by other nucleotide sequences in the sample. The V and J genes are TRBV5-5 and TRBJ1-2; 7 bases match TRBD1. The CDR3 length is 15 residues. V gave up 3 bases and J gave up 4 bases; unmatched junction bases: 9. Germline lookup yields CDR1 SGHKS and CDR2 YYEKEE (reference sequence). CDR3 in amino acids: CASSSRQGPLYGYTF. DNA of the CDR3: TGTGCCAGCAGCTCAAGACAGGGACCCCTCTATGGCTACACCTTC.

J is TRBJ2-4 and V is TRBV29-1, with no clear D. Between the trimmed V and J ends, which lost 6 bases and 5 bases, there was a span of 14 bases. The germline gives CDR1 SQVTM, CDR2 ANQGSEA. This CDR3 region has 13 residues. The CDR3 nucleotides read TGCAGCGTCGTTCCGGCTGGGCAAAACATTCAGTACTTC. This sequence encodes CSVVPAGQNIQYF.

This sequence joins TRBV7-9 and TRBJ2-1, with a possible D match to TRBD2 (6 bases). Germline V gene lookup returns CDR1 SEHNR and CDR2 FQNEAQ (reference sequence). This CDR3 has 15 residues. Trimming shortened V by 3 bases and J by 2 bases, and 11 bases separated the two germline ends. CDR3 in DNA: TGTGCCAGCAGCTTGGGGGGAAGCACCTACAATGAGCAGTTCTTC. This encodes CASSLGGSTYNEQFF.

The chain has TRBV6-1 and TRBJ1-2; no firm D call. The CDR3 covers 11 residues. Germline CDR1 MNHNS, CDR2 SASEGT. V shed 3 bases and J shed 4 bases, with 3 bases lying between them. The CDR3 here is CASSDLYGYTF. In nucleotides, the CDR3 is TGTGCCAGCAGTGACCTCTATGGCTACACCTTC.

The rearrangement uses TRBV9 and TRBJ2-1; TRBD2 matches 14 bases. The V segment lost 4 bases and the J segment 1 base; nucleotides outside the gene matches: 13. Looked up from germline, CDR1 is SGDLS and CDR2 is YYNGEE. The CDR3 totals 20 residues. The CDR3 sequence: CASSPKGGTSGRFSYNEQFF. The CDR3, as DNA: TGTGCCAGCAGCCCAAAAGGCGGGACTAGCGGGAGATTTTCCTACAATGAGCAGTTCTTC.

This clone was picked up a small number of times. This chain uses TRBV15 with TRBJ1-2; 7 bases are a match to TRBD1. Germline trimming cut 5 bases from V and 8 bases from J; bases unmatched to any gene: 11. The CDR3 contains 14 residues. Germline V lookup: CDR1 LNHNV, CDR2 YYDKDF (reference sequence). The CDR3 region has the DNA TGTGCCACCAGCCCCAGGGGGGTAGTGAGAGGCTACACCTTC. This gives the protein CATSPRGVVRGYTF. Drawing the rest from reference TRBV15 and TRBJ1-2, the complete variable domain is DAMVIQNPRYQVTQFGKPVTLSCSQTLNHNVMYWYQQKSSQAPKLLFHYYDKDFNNEADTPDNFQSRRPNTSFCFLDIRSPGLGDTAMYLCATSPRGVVRGYTFGSGTRLTVV.

This clone has a single count. The gene calls are TRBV28 and TRBJ2-2; D might be TRBD1 (6 bases). The CDR3 is made up of 15 amino acids. Germline CDR1 is MDHEN and CDR2 is SYDVKM. V was pared by 5 bases and J by 1 base, with 11 bases between. This CDR3 reads CASSLPRGNTGELFF. The CDR3 DNA reads TGTGCCAGCAGTCTCCCCAGGGGGAACACCGGGGAGCTGTTTTTT.

V is TRBV29-1 and J is TRBJ2-7, with 7 nucleotides matching TRBD1. Trimming at V came to 8 bases and at J to 5 bases, leaving 15 bases not matched to a gene. Germline V lookup: CDR1 SQVTM, CDR2 ANQGSEA. The CDR3 is 14 residues long. The CDR3: CSTPEGHRGNEQYF. The CDR3 DNA sequence: TGCAGCACCCCCGAGGGGCACAGGGGAAACGAGCAGTACTTC.

This clone turned up a few times. The chain links TRBV10-2 to TRBJ1-1; the D is unclear. The CDR3 length is 16 residues. With 4 bases removed from V and 3 bases from J, the gap between germline ends came to 18 bases. Germline values: CDR1 WSHSY, CDR2 SAAADI. The CDR3 nucleotides read TGCGCCAGCAGTGTGAAAACCTTCTCGGTGTACACTGAAGCTTTCTTT. Its protein is CASSVKTFSVYTEAFF.

This chain uses TRBV6-4 with TRBJ1-2, with 8 bases that match TRBD1. The CDR3 runs 13 residues. Trimming cost V 6 bases and J 4 bases; bases outside gene matches: 4. The germline gives CDR1 MRHNA, CDR2 SNTAGT. The DNA for the CDR3 is TGTGCCAGCAGGCCCGGGACAGGCTATGGCTACACCTTC. Translated, it gives CASRPGTGYGYTF.

This rearrangement joins TRBV3-1 (or the pseudogene TRBV3-2) to TRBJ2-7; 8 positions agree with TRBD1. This CDR3 contains 15 residues. Trimming removed 4 bases from V and 2 bases from J; junction bases left unmatched: 7. The germline CDR1 and CDR2 sequences are LGHDT and YNNKEL (reference sequence). The CDR3 spells CASSRDRGMTYEQYF. The CDR3 region has the DNA TGTGCCAGCAGCCGAGACAGGGGAATGACCTACGAGCAGTACTTC.